The table lists the clone carrying this T cell receptor beta chain with a count of one. This entry belongs to a study of cytomegalovirus exposure and HLA in healthy donors. Study-wide context: The same platform was used for the 120 or so validation repertoires as for the roughly 700 first-cohort repertoires, as reported in a later analysis.

V shed 2 bases, J shed 7 bases, and the junction held 4 bases outside the gene matches. Germline V gene sequence: CDR1 WNHNN, CDR2 SYGVQD (reference sequence). CDR3 length: 14 amino acids. Using immunoSEQ multiplex PCR, the repertoire was profiled, and TCRdb retains in-frame clones only, with some absent. The sample lists some 150,000 clones; roughly 89% were seen once. Sequenced: PBMCs. The receptor's source is a woman under 30 in good health and CMV-seropositive. The chain has TRBV10-1 and TRBJ2-2, with 7 bases aligning to TRBD2. Here the CDR3 reads CASSEEGRVGELFF. For the CDR3, the DNA is TGCGCCAGCAGTGAGGAAGGGAGGGTCGGGGAGCTGTTTTTT.